These T cell receptor beta chains were read from a single sample in a study of T cells after yellow fever vaccination. MiXCR was run by TCRdb on the 5' RACE reads, yielding one entry per CDR3 protein. The table has a few hundred thousand distinct CDR3 sequences, around 6.8% seen once. The starting material was PBMCs, obtained roughly 47 days after the first yellow fever vaccination. These receptors all come from a man younger than 35 who received the YFV17D yellow fever vaccine. Each CDR3 is given with its conserved first and last residue. The D gene is left open where the match is weak. Size is stated for part of the rows, as once, few or many counts, or as a class when the clone is expanded.

>TRBD2|TRBV12-3/TRBV12-4|TRBJ2-2|few
TGTGCCAGCAGTTTCGGGGGGAGCACCGGGGAGCTGTTTTTT
CASSFGGSTGELFF
>.|TRBV12-3/TRBV12-4|TRBJ2-2|.
TGTGCCAGCAGCCCCTTAATCGGGGGTTTCACCGGGGAGCTGTTTTTT
CASSPLIGGFTGELFF
>.|TRBV7-2|TRBJ1-6|few
TGTGCCAGCACCGAAGGGGTCAGGGGTTCACCCCTCCACTTT
CASTEGVRGSPLHF
>.|TRBV3-2|TRBJ1-6|few
TGTGCCAGCAGCCAAGATCTCGGGAGCTCCTATAATTCACCCCTCCACTTT
CASSQDLGSSYNSPLHF
>.|TRBV6-5|TRBJ2-2|few
TGTGCCAGCAGTTACCACAGAAGGGAGCTGTTTTTT
CASSYHRRELFF
>.|TRBV7-2|TRBJ2-3|.
TGTGCCAGCAGCTTCCAGCGGGCGCGCACAGATACGCAGTATTTT
CASSFQRARTDTQYF
>.|TRBV6-5|TRBJ1-5|few
TGTGCCAGCAGTTACTCAGGGGTCGCTCAGCCCCAGCATTTT
CASSYSGVAQPQHF
>.|TRBV12-3/TRBV12-4|TRBJ1-5|.
TGTGCCAGCAGTTTAGCCGGGAGACTTAGCAATCAGCCCCAGCATTTT
CASSLAGRLSNQPQHF
>.|TRBV7-2|TRBJ2-3|many
TGTGCCAGCAGCACGCGGCCAGATACGCAGTATTTT
CASSTRPDTQYF
>.|TRBV7-9|TRBJ1-4|.
TGTGCCAGCAGCCCGCCCCGGGGTTTCAATGAAAAACTGTTTTTT
CASSPPRGFNEKLFF
>.|TRBV4-1|TRBJ1-5|many
TGCGCCAGCAGCCAACCCCGGACAGGCAATCAGCCCCAGCATTTT
CASSQPRTGNQPQHF
>.|TRBV5-1|TRBJ2-1|few
TGCGCCAGCAGCTTGGTCGTTAGAGTGAGCTCCTACAATGAGCAGTTCTTC
CASSLVVRVSSYNEQFF
>.|TRBV4-3|TRBJ2-7|.
TGCGCCAGCAGCCAAGATAATTCAGGTTACGAGCAGTACTTC
CASSQDNSGYEQYF
>.|TRBV9|TRBJ2-2|many
TGTGCCAGCAGCCCGAGACAGGGAGGGACCGGGGAGCTGTTTTTT
CASSPRQGGTGELFF
>TRBD2|TRBV5-1|TRBJ2-4|few
TGCGCCAGCAGCTTAAAAATTAGCGGGGGAAACGGCATTCAGTACTTC
CASSLKISGGNGIQYF
>.|TRBV2|TRBJ1-2|.
TGTGCCAGCACGGGGAACGAATTTAACTATGGCTACACCTTC
CASTGNEFNYGYTF
>TRBD1|TRBV12-3/TRBV12-4|TRBJ1-5|few
TGTGCCAGCAGTCAGGGACAGGGGTTGGGCAATCAGCCCCAGCATTTT
CASSQGQGLGNQPQHF
>.|TRBV29-1|TRBJ2-2|few
TGCAGCGTTGAAGATAGGGGTGATAGGACCGGGGAGCTGTTTTTT
CSVEDRGDRTGELFF
>.|TRBV20-1|TRBJ2-5|.
TGCAGTGCTAGGTGGTCGGTAGACCAAGAGACCCAGTACTTC
CSARWSVDQETQYF
>.|TRBV20-1|TRBJ2-5|.
TGCAGTGCTAGAGAGGGGGCCAGTACCCTAGGGGTATACCAAGAGACCCAGTACTTC
CSAREGASTLGVYQETQYF
>.|TRBV20-1|TRBJ1-2|few
TGCAGTGCTAGCCCTACAGTCGGCTACACCTTC
CSASPTVGYTF
>.|TRBV10-3|TRBJ2-1|few
TGTGCCATCAGCTGGGTAGGGGGGCTGGACAATGAGCAGTTCTTC
CAISWVGGLDNEQFF
>.|TRBV18|TRBJ1-4|few
TGTGCCAGCTCACCACCGGGGTCCGAAAAACTGTTTTTT
CASSPPGSEKLFF
>TRBD2|TRBV7-2|TRBJ2-1|.
TGTGCCAGCAGCTCCACCCGACTAGCGGGGGGGCTCGAGCAGTTCTTC
CASSSTRLAGGLEQFF
>TRBD2|TRBV5-1|TRBJ2-3|many
TGCGCCAGCAGCTTTTCAGCGGGGGCTAGCACAGATACGCAGTATTTT
CASSFSAGASTDTQYF
>.|TRBV6-1|TRBJ1-2|few
TGTGCCAGCAGTGAAATCGGCAGGGGTAATAGCTACACCTTC
CASSEIGRGNSYTF
>.|TRBV9|TRBJ1-3|few
TGTGCCAGCAGCGTAGGTTCCGGTAATGCTGGAAACACCATATATTTT
CASSVGSGNAGNTIYF
>.|TRBV25-1|TRBJ1-5|few
TGTGCCAGCAGTGAATCGGGAAGGTCGGATCAGCCCCAGCATTTT
CASSESGRSDQPQHF
>TRBD2|TRBV19|TRBJ2-4|few
TGTGCCAGTAATCACGGGGGGGCCAAAAACATTCAGTACTTC
CASNHGGAKNIQYF
>.|TRBV12-3/TRBV12-4|TRBJ2-5|.
TGTGCCAGCAGAGGATCCCAGGAGGGGGTAGGAGAGACCCAGTACTTC
CASRGSQEGVGETQYF
>.|TRBV30|TRBJ2-3|.
TGTGCCTGGAGTAAGGTTTTCCCCACAGATACGCAGTATTTT
CAWSKVFPTDTQYF
>.|TRBV19|TRBJ1-2|few
TGTGCCAGTAGTATAACCGCAAGGCTATATGGCTACACCTTC
CASSITARLYGYTF
>.|TRBV4-3|TRBJ2-3|many
TGCGCCAGCAGCCAAGGCATCACAGATACGCAGTATTTT
CASSQGITDTQYF
>TRBD1|TRBV23-1|TRBJ1-5|many
TGCGCCAGCAGCAGCGGACAGGGCGGGGATCAGCCCCAGCATTTT
CASSSGQGGDQPQHF
>.|TRBV14|TRBJ2-5|.
TGTGCCAGCAGCCCCCAACGAACGTACCAAGAGACCCAGTACTTC
CASSPQRTYQETQYF
>.|TRBV10-2|TRBJ2-2|once
TGCGCCTGCATAGACGGAGACCGGAACACCGGGGAGCTGTTTTTT
CACIDGDRNTGELFF
>TRBD2|TRBV20-1|TRBJ2-1|few
TGCAGTGCTAGACCTAGCGGGACCTCCTACAATGAGCAGTTCTTC
CSARPSGTSYNEQFF
>.|TRBV12-3/TRBV12-4|TRBJ2-7|few
TGTGCCAGCAGTTTATTCGCGGTCTCCTACGAGCAGTACTTC
CASSLFAVSYEQYF
>.|TRBV20-1|TRBJ1-1|few
TGCAGTGCTAGGGACAGCGGAATGAACACTGAAGCTTTCTTT
CSARDSGMNTEAFF
>.|TRBV5-6|TRBJ2-1|.
TGTGCCAGGGGCCCCGAGGTACGGCACAATGAGCAGTTCTTC
CARGPEVRHNEQFF
>.|TRBV12-3/TRBV12-4|TRBJ1-5|few
TGTGCCAGCAGTTTAGCCGGGCTCAATCAGCCCCAGCATTTT
CASSLAGLNQPQHF
>.|TRBV12-5|TRBJ1-1|.
TGTGCTAGTGGTTTCGGGACACCGAACACTGAAGCTTTCTTT
CASGFGTPNTEAFF
>.|TRBV13|TRBJ1-1|.
TGTGCCAGCAGCTTAGGGGAGGAGTGCATGAACACTGAAGCTTTCTTT
CASSLGEECMNTEAFF
>.|TRBV29-1|TRBJ2-3|.
TGCAGCGTTGGGGTCGCAGGCACAGATACGCAGTATTTT
CSVGVAGTDTQYF
>.|TRBV7-2|TRBJ1-2|many
TGTGCCAGCAGCTTAGCCCAGGACGGAGGCTACACCTTC
CASSLAQDGGYTF
>TRBD1|TRBV5-1|TRBJ1-4|many
TGCGCCAGCAGCTCCGGGACAGGGGTGGAAAAACTGTTTTTT
CASSSGTGVEKLFF
>TRBD1|TRBV4-1|TRBJ1-6|.
TGCGCCAGCAGCCAAACTACAGGGGATAATTCACCCCTCCACTTT
CASSQTTGDNSPLHF
>.|TRBV5-1|TRBJ2-7|few
TGCGCCAGCAGCTTGGTGGGCCTGGACTACGAGCAGTACTTC
CASSLVGLDYEQYF
>.|TRBV6-5|TRBJ2-5|.
TGTGCCAGCAGTTACGTGACCGGGACCCCAGAGACCCAGTACTTC
CASSYVTGTPETQYF
>TRBD1|TRBV27|TRBJ1-5|few
TGTGCCAGCAGTAGCAGGACAGGAGGGAGCAATCAGCCCCAGCATTTT
CASSSRTGGSNQPQHF
>.|TRBV4-3|TRBJ2-5|few
TGCGCCAGCAGCCAAGTTTCGGGGAAAGAGACCCAGTACTTC
CASSQVSGKETQYF
>.|TRBV12-3/TRBV12-4|TRBJ2-7|many
TGTGCCAGCAGTGTCTGGGGTTCCTACGAGCAGTACTTC
CASSVWGSYEQYF
>TRBD1|TRBV19|TRBJ1-1|many
TGTGCCAGTAGTCGACAGGGGACCTCTGAAGCTTTCTTT
CASSRQGTSEAFF
>.|TRBV5-4|TRBJ1-1|few
TGTGCCAGCAGTAAAATGGGGGTTACTGAAGCTTTCTTT
CASSKMGVTEAFF
>TRBD1|TRBV4-1|TRBJ2-7|few
TGCGCCAGCAGCCAAGAAGGGGGGACAGGGGGGCAGTACTTC
CASSQEGGTGGQYF
>.|TRBV6-1|TRBJ1-2|few
TGTGCCAGCAGGACCCAGAGAGCTAACTATGGCTACACCTTC
CASRTQRANYGYTF
>.|TRBV7-3|TRBJ2-3|few
TGTGCCAGCAGCTTAAGGCATGTAACAGATACGCAGTATTTT
CASSLRHVTDTQYF
>.|TRBV7-8|TRBJ1-4|many
TGTGCCAGCAGCTTGACCGGCGGGGATGAAAAACTGTTTTTT
CASSLTGGDEKLFF